The 25 T cell receptor beta chains below all came from one sample that was sequenced in a study of blood T cell repertoires in COVID-19. Only in-frame clones appear in the TCRdb table, and some are missing; sequencing was by immunoSEQ multiplex PCR. The sample yields 70,000 to 90,000 clones, approximately 74% seen once. Material for sequencing was peripheral blood. The receptors stem from a human donor with acute or convalescent COVID-19. The donor label of this sample is uncertain.

This clone has a count of ten or more. The chain is built from TRBV7-2 and TRBJ2-7; D gene unclear. The CDR3 totals 13 residues. CDR1 SGHTA and CDR2 FQGNSA come from the germline V gene. Deletions cut 1 base from V and 3 bases from J, with 7 bases between. Here the CDR3 reads CASSLDTNYEQYV. The DNA for the CDR3 is TGTGCCAGCAGCTTAGACACCAACTACGAGCAGTACGTC.

The V and J genes are TRBV15 and TRBJ2-3, with unresolved D. The V and J ends lost 3 bases and 2 bases respectively, with 15 bases between them. Germline values: CDR1 LNHNV, CDR2 YYDKDF (reference sequence). This CDR3 spans 16 amino acids. As DNA, the CDR3 is TGTGCCACCAGCAGCTCCGAGGTCCGTTTCACAGATACGCAGTATTTT. The encoded protein is CATSSSEVRFTDTQYF.

The chain has TRBV5-1 and TRBJ1-4; perhaps TRBD1 as D (6 bases). The CDR3 spans 16 residues. Looked up from germline, CDR1 is SGHRS and CDR2 is YFSETQ. V was trimmed by 2 bases and J by 3 bases, leaving 14 bases between them. Here the CDR3 reads CASSFGQLGANEKLFF. CDR3 DNA sequence: TGCGCCAGCAGCTTCGGACAGCTTGGAGCTAATGAAAAACTGTTTTTT.

This chain joins TRBV5-1 and TRBJ1-6; D is perhaps TRBD1 (5 bases). The CDR3 sequence is 14 residues long. Per germline, CDR1 SGHRS and CDR2 YFSETQ. V lost 0 bases and J lost 10, with 11 bases in between. The CDR3, as DNA: TGCGCCAGCAGCTTGGCAGGGTATAGATCACCCCTCCACTTT. The encoded protein is CASSLAGYRSPLHF.

CDR3 coding DNA: TGTGCCAGTAACTACAGGGGGCAGAACTATGGCTACACCTTC. Protein sequence: CASNYRGQNYGYTF. The rearrangement uses TRBV19 and TRBJ1-2; 9 bases are a match to TRBD1. The CDR3 runs 14 residues. Germline lookup yields CDR1 LNHDA and CDR2 SQIVND (reference sequence). The junction had 5 bases not matched to a gene; V was cut back by 7 bases and J by 2 bases.

This clone turned up a few times. The genes are TRBV18 and TRBJ1-1; the D is unclear. Trimming removed 5 bases from V and 3 bases from J, with 4 bases in between. Germline CDR1 KGHSH, CDR2 LQKENI. The CDR3 has 11 amino acids. CDR3 in amino acids: CASSSDTEAFF. The CDR3 DNA reads TGTGCCAGCTCAAGCGACACTGAAGCTTTCTTT.

The V call is TRBV5-6, the J call TRBJ2-1; D gene unclear. The V gene's germline CDR1 is SGHDT and CDR2 YYEEEE. The length of the CDR3 is 15 residues. Deletions cut 0 bases from V and 5 bases from J, with 12 bases between. CDR3 nucleotides: TGTGCCAGCAGCTTGGGGCCGCACCTCGACAATGAGCAGTTCTTC. Translating it yields CASSLGPHLDNEQFF.

The chain couples TRBV11-1 to TRBJ2-1, with D possibly being TRBD2 (6 bases). This CDR3 is 15 amino acids long. V was cut by 6 bases and J by 0 bases, with 12 bases left in between. CDR1 and CDR2 from the germline V gene are SGHAT and FQDESV (reference sequence). In nucleotides, the CDR3 is TGTGCCAGCAGTTTTGCGGGGAGCTCCTACAATGAGCAGTTCTTC. Protein sequence: CASSFAGSSYNEQFF.

The chain carries TRBV12-5 and TRBJ2-1; a possible D gene is TRBD1 (6 bases). The CDR3 length is 15 residues. In germline, CDR1 is LGHNT, CDR2 FRNRAP. V was shortened by 6 bases and J by 0 bases, with 12 bases between the two germline ends. The CDR3 sequence is CASGPDRSSYNEQFF. The CDR3 DNA reads TGTGCTAGTGGCCCTGACAGGAGCTCCTACAATGAGCAGTTCTTC.

The V and J genes are TRBV7-9 and TRBJ2-1, with D possibly matching TRBD2 (7 bases). The germline V and J ends were trimmed by 5 bases and 4 bases, with 15 bases remaining between them. The CDR3 covers 15 residues. Germline V gene sequence: CDR1 SEHNR, CDR2 FQNEAQ (reference sequence). CDR3 sequence: CASSPSGGLYNEQFF. CDR3 nucleotides: TGTGCCAGCAGCCCCTCCGGGGGGCTGTACAATGAGCAGTTCTTC.

J is TRBJ2-7 and V is TRBV7-8; D possibly corresponds to TRBD1 (6 bases). The CDR3 length is 16 residues. Germline CDR1 is SGHVS and CDR2 is FQNEAQ. Trimming cost V 5 bases and J 0 bases, with 17 bases left between them. CDR3 sequence reads: CASSLLNRDGSYEQYF. The CDR3 bases are TGTGCCAGCAGCCTCCTTAACAGGGACGGCTCCTACGAGCAGTACTTC.

V is TRBV28 and J is TRBJ2-7; D might be TRBD1 (6 bases). The CDR3 runs 14 residues. The V gene lost 3 bases and the J gene lost 0 bases, with 9 bases spanning the gap. CDR1 MDHEN and CDR2 SYDVKM come from the germline V gene. The DNA for the CDR3 is TGTGCCAGCAGTTTGACAGGAAGCTCCTACGAGCAGTACTTC. Translating it yields CASSLTGSSYEQYF.

The J gene is TRBJ1-3, the V gene TRBV30, with TRBD1 identical over 9 bases. The germline CDR1 and CDR2 sequences are GTSNPN and SVGIG (reference sequence). There are 13 residues in the CDR3. Losses at the gene ends were 3 bases for V and 4 bases for J; bases not matched to a gene: 1. The CDR3 DNA is TGTGCCTGGAGACAGGGGGCAGGAAACACCATATATTTT. Its protein product is CAWRQGAGNTIYF.

This clone has only one observation. The CDR3 nucleotides are TGTGCCAGCTCCGAGGACAGAGGAAACACCATATATTTT. Protein product: CASSEDRGNTIYF. The V call is TRBV2, the J call TRBJ1-3, with D perhaps TRBD1 (6 bases). The germline V and J ends were trimmed by 8 bases and 4 bases, with 12 bases remaining between them. The CDR3 totals 13 residues. Germline CDR1 is SNHLY and CDR2 is FYNNEI.

This clone showed up just once. This chain joins TRBV9 and TRBJ2-3; no firm D call. V was clipped by 3 bases and J by 3 bases, with 14 bases between them. Per the germline V gene, CDR1 is SGDLS and CDR2 is YYNGEE. CDR3 size: 15 residues. CDR3 residues: CASSARSLSTDTQYF. The CDR3 nucleotides are TGTGCCAGCAGCGCCCGGAGCCTAAGTACAGATACGCAGTATTTT.

For the CDR3, the DNA is TGTGCCAGTAGTATGGTGGCCCGAAGTTACTATGGCTACACCTTC. Translating it yields CASSMVARSYYGYTF. The chain recombines TRBV19 with TRBJ1-2; D remains ambiguous. CDR3 length: 15 amino acids. V lost 3 bases to trimming and J lost 3 bases, with 14 bases between them. The germline V gene encodes CDR1 LNHDA and CDR2 SQIVND (reference sequence). The full variable domain, with the rest looked up from reference TRBV19 and TRBJ1-2, is DGGITQSPKYLFRKEGQNVTLSCEQNLNHDAMYWYRQDPGQGLRLIYYSQIVNDFQKGDIAEGYSVSREKKESFPLTVTSAQKNPTAFYLCASSMVARSYYGYTFGSGTRLTVV.

The chain links TRBV7-8 to TRBJ1-5; no reliable D call. The CDR3 contains 13 residues. Trimming took off 5 bases at V and 2 bases at J, with 7 bases between the two ends. The germline CDR1 and CDR2 sequences are SGHVS and FQNEAQ. The CDR3 sequence is CASSRGGNQPQHF. As DNA, the CDR3 is TGTGCCAGCAGCCGGGGAGGCAATCAGCCCCAGCATTTT.

The chain links TRBV7-8 to TRBJ1-5; D gene uncertain. Germline values: CDR1 SGHVS, CDR2 FQNEAQ. CDR3 length: 15 amino acids. V was pared by 3 bases and J by 1 base, with 10 bases between. The DNA for the CDR3 is TGTGCCAGCAGCTTCGAGAGGGCGAGCAATCAGCCCCAGCATTTT. Protein product: CASSFERASNQPQHF.

The V and J genes are TRBV6-2 or TRBV6-3 and TRBJ2-5, with 11 bases that match TRBD2. The CDR3 loop spans 14 amino acids. Germline CDR1 is MNHEY and CDR2 is SVGEGT. V was pared by 6 bases and J by 4 bases, with 4 bases of the junction left unmatched. The CDR3 region is CASSKLAGVETQYF. CDR3 nucleotides: TGTGCCAGCAGCAAACTAGCGGGAGTAGAGACCCAGTACTTC.

The chain uses TRBV6-5 and TRBJ1-6, with 7 nucleotides matching TRBD1. With V trimmed by 6 bases and J by 8 bases, 7 bases remained unmatched. CDR3 size: 14 residues. Germline assignment: CDR1 MNHEY and CDR2 SVGAGI. CDR3 nucleotide sequence: TGTGCCAGCAGGCGACAGGGTTGGGATTCACCCCTCCACTTT. This codes for CASRRQGWDSPLHF.

There are a few counts of this clone. The gene calls are TRBV5-4 and TRBJ1-1, with D maybe TRBD1 (6 bases). Trimming stripped 1 base from V and 4 bases from J, with 8 bases between. The CDR3 totals 13 residues. The V gene's germline CDR1 is SGHNT and CDR2 YYREEE (reference sequence). The CDR3 DNA reads TGTGCCAGCAGCTTGAAAGGGGGCACTGAAGCTTTCTTT. Protein product: CASSLKGGTEAFF. Full variable domain (rest looked up from reference TRBV5-4 and TRBJ1-1): ETGVTQSPTHLIKTRGQQVTLRCSSQSGHNTVSWYQQALGQGPQFIFQYYREEENGRGNFPPRFSGLQFPNYSSELNVNALELDDSALYLCASSLKGGTEAFFGQGTRLTVV.

The J gene is TRBJ1-1, the V gene TRBV19; 7 bases are a match to TRBD1. Germline V gene sequence: CDR1 LNHDA, CDR2 SQIVND (reference sequence). Trimming removed 4 bases from V and 3 bases from J; junction bases left unmatched: 14. This CDR3 contains 17 residues. The CDR3, as DNA: TGTGCCAGTAGTAACTTGGGACAGTCAAATGGGGACACTGAAGCTTTCTTT. This gives the protein CASSNLGQSNGDTEAFF.

There are a few counts of this clone. This chain joins TRBV28 and TRBJ1-1; 7 bases map to TRBD1. Unmatched junction bases numbered 3, after V lost 6 bases and J lost 8 bases. Looked up from germline, CDR1 is MDHEN and CDR2 is SYDVKM. This CDR3 spans 11 amino acids. CDR3 sequence reads: CASSTDREAFF. For the CDR3, the DNA is TGTGCCAGCAGCACGGACAGGGAAGCTTTCTTT.

This clone occurred a few times. This sequence joins TRBV6-6 and TRBJ1-2, with a tentative D call TRBD1 (6 bases). The CDR3 sequence is 15 residues long. Trimming left V 9 bases short and J 4 bases short, with 21 bases between. CDR1 is MNHNY, CDR2 SVGAGI, per germline (reference sequence). CDR3 in amino acids: CASFEREGGVYGYTF. For the CDR3, the DNA is TGTGCCAGTTTCGAGCGGGAGGGGGGAGTCTATGGCTACACCTTC.

This clone was seen only a few times. The rearrangement links TRBV6-2 or TRBV6-3 to TRBJ1-6; maybe TRBD1 (6 bases). V dropped 6 bases and J dropped 7 bases, with 16 bases sitting between them. Looked up from germline, CDR1 is MNHEY and CDR2 is SVGEGT. CDR3 length: 15 residues. CDR3 sequence: CASRPARGENSPLHF. The DNA for the CDR3 is TGTGCCAGCAGGCCTGCCAGGGGTGAGAATTCACCCCTCCACTTT.